The 9 T cell receptor beta chains reported below all come from one sample, sequenced in a study of human T cells and chemical hapten exposure. Time point denoted: patch test 1, 2 weeks after DPC sensitization. Treatment: therapeutic diphenylcyclopropenone sensitization with weekly scalp DPC. TCRdb recomputed calls from the RACE reads with MiXCR, one row per CDR3 protein. The sample consists of around 120,000 distinct CDR3 sequences, roughly an eighth of them appearing once. The sequenced sample was whole blood, obtained in connection with sensitization to the hapten diphenylcyclopropenone (DPC). The receptors stem from a man aged 18 to 30 with alopecia areata. Some clones in this sample may be carry-over from other donors' samples.

The sample holds a few counts of this clonotype. The genes are TRBV9 and TRBJ1-1; a possible D gene is TRBD1 (5 bases). The CDR3 extends over 15 amino acids. Germline values: CDR1 SGDLS, CDR2 YYNGEE. V lost 0 bases to trimming and J lost 2 bases, with 11 bases between them. In DNA form, the CDR3 reads TGTGCCAGCAGCGTAGTGAGACAGAGAAACACTGAAGCTTTCTTT. This sequence encodes CASSVVRQRNTEAFF.

J is TRBJ2-7 and V is TRBV7-3; 8 nucleotides match TRBD2. Germline assignment: CDR1 SGHTA and CDR2 FQGTGA. This CDR3 is built from 15 residues. V gave up 2 bases and J gave up 2 bases; unmatched junction bases: 5. The CDR3 DNA sequence: TGTGCCAGCAGCTTAGGCGGGGGGACCACCTACGAGCAGTACTTC. Encoded protein: CASSLGGGTTYEQYF.

The CDR3 loop reads CSALNVGGYTF. CDR3 nucleotide sequence: TGCAGTGCCCTGAACGTAGGGGGCTACACCTTC. The genes are TRBV20-1 and TRBJ1-2; D uncertain. CDR1 DFQATT and CDR2 SNEGSKA come from the germline V gene (reference sequence). The CDR3 length is 11 residues. The V and J ends lost 6 bases and 8 bases respectively, with 13 bases between them.

This clonotype was counted a few times. This sequence joins TRBV2 and TRBJ2-2; tentatively, D is TRBD1 or TRBD2 (5 bases each). With 2 bases removed from V and 6 bases from J, the gap between germline ends came to 13 bases. The CDR3 extends over 15 amino acids. Germline CDR1 is SNHLY and CDR2 is FYNNEI. The chain's CDR3 is CASSEIRPGPGELFF. The CDR3 DNA follows: TGTGCCAGCAGTGAAATCAGACCGGGGCCCGGGGAGCTGTTTTTT.

The chain joins TRBV20-1 to TRBJ2-4; D is unclear. V lost 6 bases, J lost 7 bases, and 19 bases lay in between. Germline assignment: CDR1 DFQATT and CDR2 SNEGSKA (reference sequence). The length of the CDR3 is 14 residues. The CDR3 coding sequence is TGCAGTGCCACGTCCCCCCCAGGTCTGAACATTCAGTACTTC. Protein: CSATSPPGLNIQYF.

This chain uses TRBV7-6 with TRBJ2-1; D remains ambiguous. There are 13 residues in the CDR3. Looked up from germline, CDR1 is SGHVS and CDR2 is FNYEAQ. Trimming left V 4 bases short and J 8 bases short, with 12 bases between. The CDR3 DNA is TGTGCCAGCAGCTGGAAAGCAGGTCATGAGCAGTTCTTC. Its protein product is CASSWKAGHEQFF.

This clonotype was recorded a few times. The chain links TRBV6-2 or TRBV6-3 to TRBJ1-1; D uncertain. The length of the CDR3 is 11 residues. Germline V gene sequence: CDR1 MNHEY, CDR2 SVGEGT. Trimming stripped 6 bases from V and 1 base from J, with 3 bases between. Here the CDR3 DNA reads TGTGCCAGCAGGTGGAACACTGAAGCTTTCTTT. This sequence encodes CASRWNTEAFF.

Many counts were recorded for this clonotype. The J gene is TRBJ2-3, the V gene TRBV7-8; possible D gene TRBD1, 5 bases. The V gene's germline CDR1 is SGHVS and CDR2 FQNEAQ. CDR3 length: 16 amino acids. The V gene lost 0 bases and the J gene lost 0 bases, with 10 bases spanning the gap. The CDR3 loop is CASSLAVGVSTDTQYF. CDR3 DNA sequence: TGTGCCAGCAGCTTAGCTGTAGGGGTTAGCACAGATACGCAGTATTTT.

This clonotype has at least ten counts. The chain links TRBV7-6 to TRBJ2-3; 10 bases are a match to TRBD1. Germline V gene sequence: CDR1 SGHVS, CDR2 FNYEAQ. CDR3 size: 15 residues. V lost 5 bases, J lost 2 bases, and 4 bases stayed unmatched. The CDR3 region has the DNA TGTGCCAGCAGCCCGGGACAGGGGTACACAGATACGCAGTATTTT. It codes for CASSPGQGYTDTQYF.